This is a list of T cell receptor beta chains from one sample in a study of blood T cell repertoires in COVID-19. Measured with immunoSEQ multiplex PCR; TCRdb has only the in-frame clones, and not every one. The data show fewer than 250,000 clones, with approximately 90% seen just once and approximately 10% held by the top ten. Sequenced input: peripheral blood. Every receptor here comes from a man aged 50 to 59 with COVID-19, enrolled during active disease. Each CDR3 is given with its conserved first and last residue. The D gene is left open where the match is weak. The size entry is marked missing in some rows and otherwise reads once, few, many or a size class.

>TRBV3-1/TRBV3-2|NA|TRBD1|TRBJ2-7
TGTGCCAGCAGCCAAGTCAGCAGGGGGTCATACGAGCAGTACTTC
CASSQVSRGSYEQYF
>TRBV7-9|NA|TRBD1|TRBJ2-1
TGTGCCAGCAGCCCATGTGGGGCGAACAGGGGGCGCCTGGTTTATGAGCAGTTCTTC
CASSPCGANRGRLVYEQFF
>TRBV10-1|NA|NA|TRBJ2-7
TGCGCCAGCAGTGTCGCCTACGAGCAGTACTTC
CASSVAYEQYF
>TRBV3-1/TRBV3-2|NA|TRBD1|TRBJ1-6
TGTGCCAGCAGCCATGGGACAGGGAATTCACCCCTCCACTTT
CASSHGTGNSPLHF
>TRBV5-4|few|TRBD2|TRBJ2-5
TGTGCCAGCAGCAAGGGACTAGCGGAACAAGAGACCCAGTACTTC
CASSKGLAEQETQYF
>TRBV2|once|TRBD2|TRBJ2-2
TGTGCCAGCAGTGCGAGCGGGGGGGCCGCCGGGGAGCTGTTTTTT
CASSASGGAAGELFF
>TRBV2|NA|NA|TRBJ1-3
TGTGCCAGCAGCGTGGGGAGGGGTGGAAACACCATATATTTT
CASSVGRGGNTIYF
>TRBV9|NA|TRBD1|TRBJ1-1
TGTGCCAGCAGGGCCGGGACAGAGATGATAGGCCACTGGGGAGAGAACACTGAAGCTTTCTTT
CASRAGTEMIGHWGENTEAFF
>TRBV6-5|NA|NA|TRBJ2-3
TGTGCCAGCAGTTACTCCCTAGTTAGCACAGATACGCAGTATTTT
CASSYSLVSTDTQYF
>TRBV29-1|NA|TRBD1|TRBJ2-3
TGCAGCGTTGAAGATTCGGACAGGACGCAGTATTTT
CSVEDSDRTQYF
>TRBV6-5|NA|NA|TRBJ2-7
TGTGCCAGCAGTTCCGCCGGGGTAGCCCCCTACGAGCAGTACTTC
CASSSAGVAPYEQYF
>TRBV19|NA|TRBD1|TRBJ2-5
TGTGCCAGTAGTTACCTTGCTCCGGGACAGGGGGCTGGAGAGACCCAGTACTTC
CASSYLAPGQGAGETQYF
>TRBV6-5|NA|NA|TRBJ2-7
TGTGCCAGCAGTTATGGCACAGCGGGACAGGCCTACGAGCAGTACTTC
CASSYGTAGQAYEQYF
>TRBV30|NA|NA|TRBJ1-2
TGTGCCTGGAAAGGACATGTCCTAATCCCCTATGGCTACACCTTC
CAWKGHVLIPYGYTF
>TRBV7-2|NA|NA|TRBJ1-3
TGTGCCAGCAGCTACGGGACAATCGGAAACACCATATATTTT
CASSYGTIGNTIYF
>TRBV5-1|NA|NA|TRBJ1-5
TGCGCCAGCAGCTTGGGTACAGGAAATCAGCCCCAGCATTTT
CASSLGTGNQPQHF
>TRBV14|NA|NA|TRBJ1-4
TGTGCCAGCAGCCAAGTCACAACTAATGAAAAACTGTTTTTT
CASSQVTTNEKLFF
>TRBV29-1|NA|NA|TRBJ2-1
TGCAGCGTTGATGCACTACCGGGTTCCAGCTCCTACAATGAGCAGTTCTTC
CSVDALPGSSSYNEQFF
>TRBV12-3/TRBV12-4|NA|TRBD1|TRBJ2-7
TGTGCCAGCAGGACAGGGAATAACGAGCAGTACTTC
CASRTGNNEQYF
>TRBV30|NA|NA|TRBJ2-2
TGTGCCTGGATCCGAGGGCCCAACACCGGGGAGCTGTTTTTT
CAWIRGPNTGELFF
>TRBV28|NA|NA|TRBJ1-6
TGTGCCAGCAGTTTCACGTCTCAGGGGCATTCACCCCTCCACTTT
CASSFTSQGHSPLHF
>TRBV4-1|NA|TRBD1|TRBJ1-5
TGCGCCAGCAGCCAGGTCCCGGGACAGGGGAGCAATCAGCCCCAGCATTTT
CASSQVPGQGSNQPQHF
>TRBV2|NA|NA|TRBJ1-3
TGTGCCAGCAGTGGGGCAGTTACTGGAAACACCATATATTTT
CASSGAVTGNTIYF
>TRBV19|NA|TRBD1|TRBJ2-7
TGTGCCAGTAGGCCTGAGGACAGGGGAGCCTACCAGCAGTACTTC
CASRPEDRGAYQQYF
>TRBV18|NA|TRBD1|TRBJ2-5
TGTGCCAGCTCACCACCACAGGGGCGGGAGACCCAGTACTTC
CASSPPQGRETQYF
>TRBV9|NA|TRBD1|TRBJ1-5
TGTGCCAGCAGCCGTGATGTGGGGACAGGGTATAGTGTGCAGCCCCAGCATTTT
CASSRDVGTGYSVQPQHF
>TRBV19|NA|NA|TRBJ2-7
TGTGCCAGTAGTATTGTGGGGAGCAATTACGAGCAGTACTTC
CASSIVGSNYEQYF
>TRBV2|once|NA|TRBJ1-1
TGTGCCAGCAGCCAGGGTAGGGCCACTGAAGCTTTCTTT
CASSQGRATEAFF
>TRBV6-5|NA|NA|TRBJ2-3
TGTGCCAGCAGTTACACGACAGGACCTGAAGATACGCAGTATTTT
CASSYTTGPEDTQYF
>TRBV30|NA|TRBD1|TRBJ1-5
TGTGCCTGGGATAAACAGGGGAACTTTCAGCCCCAGCATTTT
CAWDKQGNFQPQHF
>TRBV2|once|TRBD1|TRBJ1-1
TGTGCCAGCAGTTTACAGGGGACTGAAGCTTTCTTT
CASSLQGTEAFF
>TRBV7-2|NA|NA|TRBJ2-7
TGTGCCAGCAGCTTACGCTACGAGCAGTACTTC
CASSLRYEQYF
>TRBV18|NA|NA|TRBJ2-7
TGTGCCAGCTCACCACCGATAGCAGTCGGGTACGAGCAGTACTTC
CASSPPIAVGYEQYF
>TRBV4-1|few|TRBD1|TRBJ2-1
TGCGCCAGCAGCCAGACAGGGGCTGAGCAGTTCTTC
CASSQTGAEQFF
>TRBV2|NA|NA|TRBJ2-2
TGTGCCAGCAGAGTAAGCCAGGGTTCCGGGGAGCTGTTTTTT
CASRVSQGSGELFF
>TRBV25-1|NA|TRBD1|TRBJ1-5
TGTGCCAGCAGTGCAGGGGGAGATCAGCCCCAGCATTTT
CASSAGGDQPQHF
>TRBV14|NA|NA|TRBJ2-1
TGTGCCAGCAGCCCCGCCTACAATGAGCAGTTCTTC
CASSPAYNEQFF
>TRBV19|many|TRBD1|TRBJ2-7
TGTGCCACCTCCCGGGACAGAAACTACGAGCAGTACTTC
CATSRDRNYEQYF
>TRBV5-5|NA|TRBD2|TRBJ2-1
TGTGCCAGCAGCCCCAGCGGGAGCCTCTACAATGAGCAGTTCTTC
CASSPSGSLYNEQFF
>TRBV2|NA|TRBD1|TRBJ1-5
TGTGCCAGCAGCCGGGACAGGGGTAGACAGCCCCAGCATTTT
CASSRDRGRQPQHF
>TRBV7-9|NA|TRBD2|TRBJ2-3
TGTGCCAGCAGCTTATTACTAGCGGGCACAGATACGCAGTATTTT
CASSLLLAGTDTQYF
>TRBV11-2|NA|NA|TRBJ1-5
TGTGCCAGCAGCTTAGTCCCAGGCCAGCCCCAGCATTTT
CASSLVPGQPQHF
>TRBV7-8|NA|TRBD1|TRBJ2-5
TGTGCCAGCAGCTTAACAGGGGTTAGCGAGACCCAGTACTTC
CASSLTGVSETQYF
>TRBV19|few|TRBD1|TRBJ1-2
TGTGCCAGTAGTATCAGGACAGGGAGGTATGGCTACACCTTC
CASSIRTGRYGYTF
>TRBV6-5|NA|TRBD1|TRBJ1-1
TGTGCCAGCAGTTCCGACAGGGGGCGAGCTTTCTTT
CASSSDRGRAFF